The clone carrying this T cell receptor beta chain was seen only once. Its specificity is not known. This is likely a read error, given that the CDR3 carries no conserved phenylalanine or tryptophan at its end. Synthesis of TCR beta cDNA was carried out from approximately 470 ng total RNA with a constant-region primer. Library construction for TCR beta comprised three nested multiplex PCR rounds performed with slightly modified ARM-PCR. It was with TRBV1-TRBV30 forward primers and a C-beta reverse primer that the first two PCR rounds were run, at roughly 10 cycles each. Each CDR3 protein is one row after TCRdb ran MiXCR on the multiplex PCR reads. The data show 30,000 to 40,000 distinct CDR3 sequences, just under 75% seen once. The data originate from a study of tumor-infiltrating lymphocytes in primary liver carcinoma. On the study more broadly: Aged between 30 and 69 years, the patients were men and women. Productive TCRbeta read counts per sample ran from roughly 4 to 7 million and were similar across tissue types. Study-wide points: Only about 8-24% of top clones showed up in all five tumor regions. When set against blood, tumors had a significantly higher top-250-clone fraction (p = 0.039).

Germline V gene data show CDR1 as MNHNS and CDR2 as SASEGT. The CDR3 length is 16 residues. The source material, about 18-33 mg of unsorted bulk tissue, was used to co-extract RNA and DNA. The TCR sequence derives from a man aged 35-49 years with primary liver carcinoma and hepatitis B virus infection. The rearrangement links TRBV6-1 to TRBJ2-3; D possibly corresponds to TRBD2 (5 bases). The sample was liver tumor tissue from sampling region 4. Subset reported: tumor region T4, right-lateral pole. The CDR3 is CASSEGLQSSRDTQYY. The CDR3 bases are TGTGCCAGCAGTGAAGGATTGCAATCTAGCAGAGATACGCAGTATTAT.